This T cell receptor beta chain was identified in a study of early stage breast cancer tumors. TCRdb keeps only in-frame clones here, not all; method: immunoSEQ multiplex PCR. The sample has around 48,000 clones, 80% to 95% seen once. The CDR3 runs to 16 residues. CDR1 MRHNA and CDR2 SNTAGT come from the germline V gene. Losses at the gene ends were 6 bases for V and 4 bases for J; bases not matched to a gene: 11. The sequenced sample was blood. This chain uses TRBV6-4 with TRBJ2-3; 9 nucleotides align to TRBD2. The sequence was obtained from a person aged 70 to 80 with breast cancer. The CDR3 sequence: CASSPELAGRADTQYF. The CDR3 coding sequence is TGTGCCAGCAGCCCGGAGCTAGCGGGAAGGGCAGATACGCAGTATTTT.